The 12 T cell receptor beta chains reported below all come from one sample, sequenced in a study of CD8 T cells in ankylosing spondylitis. Each CDR3 protein is one row after TCRdb ran MiXCR on the 5' RACE reads. This table has approximately 240,000 distinct CDR3 sequences, roughly a quarter appearing once. Sequenced sample: blood, either unsorted or a sorted T cell fraction (not recorded which). The receptor source for this set is a male donor with ankylosing spondylitis or in good health (not recorded which).

This clonotype was counted many times. The gene calls are TRBV21-1 and TRBJ2-7; no check of the table's D call, TRBD1, against the DNA was made. TRBV21-1 is a pseudogene locus. The CDR3 consists of 13 residues. CDR3 sequence (DNA): TGTGCCAGCCTGGGGACAGGGGTTTACGAGCAGTACTTC. Translation gives CASLGTGVYEQYF.

This sequence joins TRBV25-1 and TRBJ2-5, with 8 bases aligning to TRBD2. CDR3 size: 14 residues. J lost 1 base, V lost 4 bases, and 2 bases had no gene match. CDR1 is MGHDK, CDR2 SYGVNS, per germline. As DNA, the CDR3 is TGTGCCAGCAGTGTCCGGGGGGGCCAAGAGACCCAGTACTTC. Encoded protein: CASSVRGGQETQYF.

At least ten counts were recorded for this clonotype. The rearrangement uses TRBV5-1 and TRBJ2-1; D may correspond to TRBD1 or TRBD2 (6 bases each). CDR1 and CDR2 from the germline V gene are SGHRS and YFSETQ. V was clipped by 0 bases and J by 7 bases, with 14 bases between them. This CDR3 contains 15 residues. The CDR3 sequence is CASSLAGGGRNEQFF. CDR3 in DNA: TGCGCCAGCAGCTTGGCCGGTGGGGGGCGGAATGAGCAGTTCTTC.

CDR3 region: CASSLELKGRWYF. Written as DNA, the CDR3 is TGCGCCAGCAGCTTGGAACTAAAAGGAAGATGGTACTTC. V is TRBV5-1 and J is TRBJ2-7; D remains ambiguous. The CDR3 covers 13 residues. Looked up from germline, CDR1 is SGHRS and CDR2 is YFSETQ. The V end lost 0 bases, the J end lost 12 bases, and 16 bases lay between the germline ends.

The CDR3 region is CASSVGEGYGYTF. DNA of the CDR3: TGTGCCAGCAGCGTAGGTGAGGGCTATGGCTACACCTTC. The rearrangement joins TRBV9 to TRBJ1-2; D gene uncertain. Germline V gene lookup returns CDR1 SGDLS and CDR2 YYNGEE. This CDR3 comprises 13 residues. V was clipped by 0 bases and J by 4 bases, with 7 bases between them.

This clonotype was counted only a few times. The chain links TRBV20-1 to TRBJ1-2; 8 positions match TRBD1. CDR1 and CDR2 from the germline V gene are DFQATT and SNEGSKA (reference sequence). The CDR3 spans 15 residues. The trim removed 5 bases at V and 7 bases at J, leaving 15 bases unmatched. The CDR3 loop is CSARQIDRGSGGYTF. CDR3 bases: TGCAGTGCTCGACAGATTGACAGGGGTTCAGGTGGCTACACCTTC.

The chain recombines TRBV18 with TRBJ2-5; TRBD2 matches 7 bases. Losses at the gene ends were 4 bases for V and 6 bases for J; bases not matched to a gene: 14. The CDR3 extends over 16 amino acids. CDR1 is KGHSH and CDR2 is LQKENI in the germline V gene. CDR3 amino acids: CASSLLSGLDRQTQYF. The CDR3 bases are TGTGCCAGCTCACTTCTTAGCGGGTTAGACCGTCAGACCCAGTACTTC.

This clonotype was counted many times. The chain has TRBV7-8 and TRBJ1-6; D perhaps matches TRBD1 (5 bases). CDR1 and CDR2 from the germline V gene are SGHVS and FQNEAQ. The CDR3 runs to 16 residues. V gave up 0 bases and J gave up 5 bases, with 11 bases separating them. The CDR3 DNA is TGTGCCAGCAGCTTAGCCCGGGGCAGGGATAATTCACCCCTCCACTTT. It codes for CASSLARGRDNSPLHF.

This clonotype was observed many times. CDR3 amino acids: CASSLQVNYGYTF. The CDR3 DNA reads as TGTGCCAGCAGCCTACAAGTCAACTATGGCTACACCTTC. The V and J genes are TRBV5-6 and TRBJ1-2; D unresolved. This CDR3 has 13 residues. V lost 4 bases and J 2 bases, leaving 9 bases between the germline ends. Germline assignment: CDR1 SGHDT and CDR2 YYEEEE.

Ten or more counts support this clonotype. This sequence joins TRBV7-8 and TRBJ1-2, with D maybe TRBD1 (5 bases). The germline V gene has CDR1 SGHVS and CDR2 FQNEAQ. The V end lost 1 base, the J end lost 7 bases, and 31 bases lay between the germline ends. CDR3 length equals 20 residues. CDR3 region: CASSLERRREGRRSLGGYTF. The CDR3 bases are TGTGCCAGCAGCTTAGAGAGGCGGAGGGAGGGGCGCAGGTCTCTGGGTGGCTACACCTTC.

In this sample, this clonotype turned up many times. This chain connects TRBV20-1 to TRBJ2-3, with 12 bases that match TRBD2. The CDR3 runs 17 residues. V lost 7 bases and J lost 0; bases outside the gene matches: 11. The V gene's germline CDR1 is DFQATT and CDR2 SNEGSKA (reference sequence). As DNA, the CDR3 is TGCAGTGACGCCGCCATCCTAGCGGGGGGGAGCACAGATACGCAGTATTTT. The encoded protein is CSDAAILAGGSTDTQYF.

The V call is TRBV12-3 or TRBV12-4, the J call TRBJ1-1, with a possible D match to TRBD1 (5 bases). CDR3 length: 11 amino acids. V was pared by 8 bases and J by 4 bases, with 8 bases between. CDR3 residues: CASGGGTEAFF. The CDR3, as DNA: TGTGCCAGCGGGGGAGGCACTGAAGCTTTCTTT.